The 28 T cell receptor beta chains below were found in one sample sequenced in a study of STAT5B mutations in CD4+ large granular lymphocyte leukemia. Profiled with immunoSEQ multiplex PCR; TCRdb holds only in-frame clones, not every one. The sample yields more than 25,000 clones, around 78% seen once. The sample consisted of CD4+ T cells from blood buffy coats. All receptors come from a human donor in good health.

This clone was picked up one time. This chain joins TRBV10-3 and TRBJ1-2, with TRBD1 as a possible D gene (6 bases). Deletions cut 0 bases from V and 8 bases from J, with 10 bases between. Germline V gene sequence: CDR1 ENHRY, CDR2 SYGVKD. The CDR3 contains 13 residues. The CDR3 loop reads CAISESGQRGYTF. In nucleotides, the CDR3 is TGTGCCATCAGTGAGTCTGGACAGAGGGGCTACACCTTC.

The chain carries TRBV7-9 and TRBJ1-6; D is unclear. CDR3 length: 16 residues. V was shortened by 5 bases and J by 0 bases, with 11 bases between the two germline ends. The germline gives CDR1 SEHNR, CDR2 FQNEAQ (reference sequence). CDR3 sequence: CASSPSGSSYNSPLHF. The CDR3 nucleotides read TGTGCCAGCAGCCCATCGGGAAGCTCCTATAATTCACCCCTCCACTTT.

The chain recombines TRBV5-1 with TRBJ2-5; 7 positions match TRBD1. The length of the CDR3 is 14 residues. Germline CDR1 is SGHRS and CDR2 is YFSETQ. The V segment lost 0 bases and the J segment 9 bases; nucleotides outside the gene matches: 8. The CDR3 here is CASSLGDSSTSQYF. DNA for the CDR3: TGCGCCAGCAGCTTGGGGGACAGTTCGACGTCCCAGTACTTC.

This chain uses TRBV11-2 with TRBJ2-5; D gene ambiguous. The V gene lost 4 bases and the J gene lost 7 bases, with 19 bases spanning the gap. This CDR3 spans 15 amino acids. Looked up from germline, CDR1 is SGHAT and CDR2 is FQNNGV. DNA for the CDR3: TGTGCCAGCAGCTCCCATTCTACCGACGTAGGGACCCAGTACTTC. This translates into CASSSHSTDVGTQYF. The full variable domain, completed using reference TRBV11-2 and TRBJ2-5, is EAGVAQSPRYKIIEKRQSVAFWCNPISGHATLYWYQQILGQGPKLLIQFQNNGVVDDSQLPKDRFSAERLKGVDSTLKIQPAKLEDSAVYLCASSSHSTDVGTQYFGPGTRLLVL.

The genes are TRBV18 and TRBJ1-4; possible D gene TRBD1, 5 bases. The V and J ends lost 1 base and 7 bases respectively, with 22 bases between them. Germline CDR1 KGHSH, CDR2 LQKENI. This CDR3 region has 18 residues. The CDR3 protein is CASSPQGADGPRGEKLFF. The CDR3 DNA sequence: TGTGCCAGCTCACCACAAGGGGCAGACGGCCCGCGAGGTGAAAAACTGTTTTTT.

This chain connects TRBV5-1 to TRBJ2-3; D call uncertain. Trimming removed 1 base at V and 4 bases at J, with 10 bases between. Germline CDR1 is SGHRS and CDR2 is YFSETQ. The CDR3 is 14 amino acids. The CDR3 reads CASSLKSDPDTQYF. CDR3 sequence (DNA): TGCGCCAGCAGCTTGAAGTCGGACCCAGATACGCAGTATTTT.

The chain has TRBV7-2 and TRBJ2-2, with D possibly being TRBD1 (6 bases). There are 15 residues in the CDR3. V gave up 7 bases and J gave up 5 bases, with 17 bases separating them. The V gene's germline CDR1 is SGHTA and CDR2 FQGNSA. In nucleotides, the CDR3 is TGTGCCAGCACTGACGGGACACCCAGAACCGGGGAGCTGTTTTTT. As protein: CASTDGTPRTGELFF.

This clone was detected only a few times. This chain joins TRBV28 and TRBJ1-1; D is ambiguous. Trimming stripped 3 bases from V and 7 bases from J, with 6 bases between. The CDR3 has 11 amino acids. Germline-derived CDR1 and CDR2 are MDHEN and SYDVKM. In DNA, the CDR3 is TGTGCCAGCAGTTTTGGAGTTGAAGCTTTCTTT. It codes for CASSFGVEAFF.

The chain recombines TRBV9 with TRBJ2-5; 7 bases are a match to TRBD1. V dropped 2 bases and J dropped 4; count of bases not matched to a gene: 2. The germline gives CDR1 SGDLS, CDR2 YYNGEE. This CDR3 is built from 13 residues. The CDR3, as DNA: TGTGCCAGCAGCGTCCCAGGGGGAGAGACCCAGTACTTC. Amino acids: CASSVPGGETQYF.

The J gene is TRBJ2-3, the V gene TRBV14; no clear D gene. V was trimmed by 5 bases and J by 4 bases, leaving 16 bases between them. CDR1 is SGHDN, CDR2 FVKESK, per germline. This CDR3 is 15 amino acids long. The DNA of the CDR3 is TGTGCCAGCAGCACCGGACCCGGAGAACCAGATACGCAGTATTTT. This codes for CASSTGPGEPDTQYF.

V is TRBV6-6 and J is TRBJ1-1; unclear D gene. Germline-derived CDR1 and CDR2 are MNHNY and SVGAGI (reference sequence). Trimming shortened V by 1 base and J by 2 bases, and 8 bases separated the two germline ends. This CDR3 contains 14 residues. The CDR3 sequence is CASSYLGSNTEAFF. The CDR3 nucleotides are TGTGCCAGCAGTTACTTAGGGTCAAACACTGAAGCTTTCTTT.

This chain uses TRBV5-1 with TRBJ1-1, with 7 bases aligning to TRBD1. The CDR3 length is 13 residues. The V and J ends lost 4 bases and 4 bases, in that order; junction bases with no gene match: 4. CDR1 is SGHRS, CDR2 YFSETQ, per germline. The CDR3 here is CASSPTGVTEAFF. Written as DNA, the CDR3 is TGCGCCAGCAGCCCAACAGGGGTCACTGAAGCTTTCTTT.

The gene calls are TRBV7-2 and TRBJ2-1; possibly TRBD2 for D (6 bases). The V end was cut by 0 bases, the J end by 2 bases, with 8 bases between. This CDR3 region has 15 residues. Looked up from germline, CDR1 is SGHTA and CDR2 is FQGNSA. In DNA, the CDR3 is TGTGCCAGCAGCTTAGCGGGAGGCCCCTACAATGAGCAGTTCTTC. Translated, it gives CASSLAGGPYNEQFF.

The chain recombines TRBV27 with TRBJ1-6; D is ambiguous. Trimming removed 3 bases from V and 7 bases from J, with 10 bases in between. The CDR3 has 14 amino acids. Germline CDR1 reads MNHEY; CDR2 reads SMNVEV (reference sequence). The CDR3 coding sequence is TGTGCCAGCAGTTTCTTACAGCAGAATTCACCCCTCCACTTT. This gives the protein CASSFLQQNSPLHF.

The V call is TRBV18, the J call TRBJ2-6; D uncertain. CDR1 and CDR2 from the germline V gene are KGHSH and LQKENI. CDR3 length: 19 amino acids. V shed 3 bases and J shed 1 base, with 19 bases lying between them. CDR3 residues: CASSPLTWVGVSGANVLTF. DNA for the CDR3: TGTGCCAGCTCACCCCTGACATGGGTTGGGGTTTCTGGGGCCAACGTCCTGACTTTC.

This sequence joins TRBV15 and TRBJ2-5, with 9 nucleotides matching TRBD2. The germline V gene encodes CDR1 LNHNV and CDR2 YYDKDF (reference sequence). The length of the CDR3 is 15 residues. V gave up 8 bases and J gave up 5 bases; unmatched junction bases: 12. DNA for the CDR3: TGTGCCACCGGACTAGCGAAAGGGGTCGGGGAGACCCAGTACTTC. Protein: CATGLAKGVGETQYF.

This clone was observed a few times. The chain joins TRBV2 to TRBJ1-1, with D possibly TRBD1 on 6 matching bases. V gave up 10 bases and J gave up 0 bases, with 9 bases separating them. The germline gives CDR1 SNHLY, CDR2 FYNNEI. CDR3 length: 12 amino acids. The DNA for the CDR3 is TGTGCCACCCAGGGGATGAACACTGAAGCTTTCTTT. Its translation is CATQGMNTEAFF.

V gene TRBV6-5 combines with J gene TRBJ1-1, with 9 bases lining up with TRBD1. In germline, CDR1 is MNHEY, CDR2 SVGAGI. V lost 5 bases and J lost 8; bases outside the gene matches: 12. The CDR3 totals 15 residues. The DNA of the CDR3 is TGTGCCAGCAGTCCCCCCGGGACAGGGACTTCCGAAGCTTTCTTT. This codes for CASSPPGTGTSEAFF.

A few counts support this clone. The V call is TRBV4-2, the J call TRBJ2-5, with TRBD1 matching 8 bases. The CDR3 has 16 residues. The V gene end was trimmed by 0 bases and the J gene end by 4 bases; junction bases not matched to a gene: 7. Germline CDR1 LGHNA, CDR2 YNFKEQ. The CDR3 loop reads CASSQDLGRGRETQYF. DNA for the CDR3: TGTGCCAGCAGCCAAGATCTAGGCAGGGGGCGAGAGACCCAGTACTTC.

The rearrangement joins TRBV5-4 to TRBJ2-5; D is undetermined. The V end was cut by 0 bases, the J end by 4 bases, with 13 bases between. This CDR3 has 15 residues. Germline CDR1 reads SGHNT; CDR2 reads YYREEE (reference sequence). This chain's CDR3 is CASSLDGLSGETQYF. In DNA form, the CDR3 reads TGTGCCAGCAGCTTGGATGGTCTTTCAGGAGAGACCCAGTACTTC.

The CDR3 DNA reads TGTGCCAGCAGCTCCCGGGACAGGGTAACAGATACGCAGTATTTT. It translates to CASSSRDRVTDTQYF. The chain joins TRBV5-4 to TRBJ2-3; 9 bases fit TRBD1. Germline V gene sequence: CDR1 SGHNT, CDR2 YYREEE (reference sequence). J was trimmed by 3 bases and V by 3 bases; bases with no gene match: 5. The CDR3 is made up of 15 amino acids. Full variable domain (outside the CDR3, taken from reference TRBV5-4 and TRBJ2-3): ETGVTQSPTHLIKTRGQQVTLRCSSQSGHNTVSWYQQALGQGPQFIFQYYREEENGRGNFPPRFSGLQFPNYSSELNVNALELDDSALYLCASSSRDRVTDTQYFGPGTRLTVL.

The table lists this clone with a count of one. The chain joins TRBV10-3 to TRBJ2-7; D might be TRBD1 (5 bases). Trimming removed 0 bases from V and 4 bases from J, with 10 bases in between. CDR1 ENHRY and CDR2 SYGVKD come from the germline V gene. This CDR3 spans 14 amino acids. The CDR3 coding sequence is TGTGCCATCAGTGAGTCAGAACAGGTATACGAGCAGTACTTC. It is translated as CAISESEQVYEQYF.

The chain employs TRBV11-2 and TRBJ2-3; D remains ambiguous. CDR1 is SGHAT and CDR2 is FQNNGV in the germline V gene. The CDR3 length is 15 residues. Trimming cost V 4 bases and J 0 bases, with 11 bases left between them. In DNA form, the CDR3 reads TGTGCCAGCAGCTCCAGGTCCTCTAGCACAGATACGCAGTATTTT. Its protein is CASSSRSSSTDTQYF.

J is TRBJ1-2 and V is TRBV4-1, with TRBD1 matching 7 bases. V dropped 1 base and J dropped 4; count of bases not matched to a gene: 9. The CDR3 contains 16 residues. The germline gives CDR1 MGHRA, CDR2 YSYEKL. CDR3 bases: TGCGCCAGCAGCCAAGCGATAGGGGGCGCAGGCTATGGCTACACCTTC. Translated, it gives CASSQAIGGAGYGYTF.

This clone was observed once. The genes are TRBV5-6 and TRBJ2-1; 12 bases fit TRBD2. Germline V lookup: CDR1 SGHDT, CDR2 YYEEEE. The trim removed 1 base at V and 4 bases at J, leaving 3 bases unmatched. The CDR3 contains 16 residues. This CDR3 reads CASSLLAGGLYNEQFF. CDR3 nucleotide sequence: TGTGCCAGCAGCTTGCTAGCGGGGGGGTTATACAATGAGCAGTTCTTC.

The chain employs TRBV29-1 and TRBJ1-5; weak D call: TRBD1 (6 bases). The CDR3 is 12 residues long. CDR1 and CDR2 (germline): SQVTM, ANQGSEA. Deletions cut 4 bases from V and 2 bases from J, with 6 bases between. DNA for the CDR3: TGCAGCGTTGGACAGGGCAATCAGCCCCAGCATTTT. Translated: CSVGQGNQPQHF.

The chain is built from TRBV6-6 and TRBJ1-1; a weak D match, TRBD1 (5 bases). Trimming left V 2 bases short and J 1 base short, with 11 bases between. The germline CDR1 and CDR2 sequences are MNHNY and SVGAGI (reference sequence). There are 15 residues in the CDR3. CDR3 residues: CASSYPAGENTEAFF. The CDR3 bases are TGTGCCAGCAGTTACCCGGCGGGGGAGAACACTGAAGCTTTCTTT.

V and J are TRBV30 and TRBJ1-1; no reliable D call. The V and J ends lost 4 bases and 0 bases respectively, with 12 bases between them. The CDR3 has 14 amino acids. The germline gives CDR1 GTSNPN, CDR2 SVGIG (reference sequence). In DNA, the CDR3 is TGTGCCTGGACCCCGGGGAGGGTGAACACTGAAGCTTTCTTT. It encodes CAWTPGRVNTEAFF.